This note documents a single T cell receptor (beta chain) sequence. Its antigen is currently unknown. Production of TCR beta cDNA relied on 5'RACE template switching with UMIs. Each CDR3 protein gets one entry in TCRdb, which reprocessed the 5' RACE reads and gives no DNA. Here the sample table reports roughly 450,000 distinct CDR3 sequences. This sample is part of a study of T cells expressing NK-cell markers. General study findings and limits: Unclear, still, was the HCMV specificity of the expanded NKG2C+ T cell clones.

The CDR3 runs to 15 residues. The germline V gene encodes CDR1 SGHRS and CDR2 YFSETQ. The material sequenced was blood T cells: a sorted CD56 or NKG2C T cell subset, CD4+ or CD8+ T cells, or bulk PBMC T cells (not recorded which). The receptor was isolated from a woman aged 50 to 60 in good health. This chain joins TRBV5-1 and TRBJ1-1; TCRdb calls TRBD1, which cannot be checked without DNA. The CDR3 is CASSLDGDRVTEAFF.